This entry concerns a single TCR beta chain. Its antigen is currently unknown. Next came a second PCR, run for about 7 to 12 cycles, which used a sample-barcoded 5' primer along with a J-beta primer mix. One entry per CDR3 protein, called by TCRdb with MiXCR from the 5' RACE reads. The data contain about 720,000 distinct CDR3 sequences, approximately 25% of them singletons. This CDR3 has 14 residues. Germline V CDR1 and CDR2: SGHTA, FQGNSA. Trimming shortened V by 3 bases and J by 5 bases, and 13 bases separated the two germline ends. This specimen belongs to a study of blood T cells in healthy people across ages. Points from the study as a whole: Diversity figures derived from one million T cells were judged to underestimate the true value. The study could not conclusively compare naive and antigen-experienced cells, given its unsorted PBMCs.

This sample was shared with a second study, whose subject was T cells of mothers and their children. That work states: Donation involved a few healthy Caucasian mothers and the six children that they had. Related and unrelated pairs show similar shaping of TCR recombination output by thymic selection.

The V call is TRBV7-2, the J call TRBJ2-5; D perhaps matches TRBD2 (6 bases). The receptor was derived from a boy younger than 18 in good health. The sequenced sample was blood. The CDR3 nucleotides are TGTGCCAGCAGCTTTGGGACTGTTCTTGAGACCCAGTACTTC. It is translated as CASSFGTVLETQYF.